A selection of T cell receptor beta chains follows, all from one sample in a study of cytomegalovirus exposure and HLA in healthy donors. TCRdb's table, derived via immunoSEQ multiplex PCR, lists solely in-frame clones and lacks some. The data hold about 160,000 clones, with approximately 72% observed a single time. Sequencing was carried out using PBMCs. These receptors all stem from a female donor in good health and CMV-seronegative. The CDR3 runs from the conserved cysteine through the conserved F or W. D genes are given only for firm matches. Rows give clone size only sometimes, using once, few, many, or a class for an expanded clone.

TRBJ2-3 | once | TRBV28 | TRBD1 | TGTGCCAGCAGTTTATCCGCAGGGGGCGACTCGTCTAGCACAGATACGCAGTATTTT | CASSLSAGGDSSSTDTQYF
TRBJ2-1 | - | TRBV27 | - | TGTGCCAGCAGCCCAGGGGTGACCTACAATGAGCAGTTCTTC | CASSPGVTYNEQFF
TRBJ1-6 | - | TRBV5-8 | - | TGTGCCAGCAGCAGGGAGCTACGGGGTTCACCCCTCCACTTT | CASSRELRGSPLHF
TRBJ2-7 | - | TRBV4-2 | TRBD2 | TGTGCCAGCAGCCCAGGACTAGCGGGGGGGCCGGGATCCTACGAGCAGTACTTC | CASSPGLAGGPGSYEQYF
TRBJ1-5 | - | TRBV10-2 | TRBD1 | TGCGCCAGCATGGGACAGTATAGCAATCAGCCCCAGCATTTT | CASMGQYSNQPQHF
TRBJ1-2 | - | TRBV6-5 | TRBD1 | TGTGCCAGCAGTTACTCGACAGGGAACTATGGCTACACCTTC | CASSYSTGNYGYTF
TRBJ2-5 | - | TRBV15 | TRBD1 | TGTGCCACCAGCAGAGATAACAGGGGGTCGCGTGGCCTCCAAGAGACCCAGTACTTC | CATSRDNRGSRGLQETQYF
TRBJ1-5 | few | TRBV4-2 | - | TGTGCCAGCAGCCAAGGAGATCCCGGGGATAGGTATCAGCCCCAGCATTTT | CASSQGDPGDRYQPQHF
TRBJ1-1 | once | TRBV2 | - | TGTGCCAGCAGGCGAGGAACGAACACTGAAGCTTTCTTT | CASRRGTNTEAFF
TRBJ1-1 | - | TRBV9 | - | TGTGCCAGCAGCGACAGCGGAAGGGACACTGAAGCTTTCTTT | CASSDSGRDTEAFF
TRBJ2-7 | - | TRBV7-6 | - | TGTGCCAGCAGCTTAGAGGGGACACCCCCCGAGCAGTACTTC | CASSLEGTPPEQYF
TRBJ1-6 | few | TRBV2 | TRBD1 | TGTGCCACCAAGAGTGGGACAGGGGGCAATTCACCCCTCCACTTT | CATKSGTGGNSPLHF
TRBJ2-2 | - | TRBV6-5 | - | TGTGCCAGCAGTTACCAAGCGGTAGGGGAGCTGTTTTTT | CASSYQAVGELFF
TRBJ2-3 | - | TRBV7-3 | - | TGTGCCAGCAGCCCCTCGCGGGAAGGGCTCGGTACGCAGTATTTT | CASSPSREGLGTQYF
TRBJ2-5 | once | TRBV20-1 | - | TGCAGTGCTAGCAGAAAAGAGACCCAGTACTTC | CSASRKETQYF
TRBJ1-3 | - | TRBV11-1 | TRBD1 | TGTGCCAGCAGCCTTCGGACAGGGCCCGGAAACACCATATATTTT | CASSLRTGPGNTIYF
TRBJ1-2 | - | TRBV4-3 | - | TGCGCCAGCAGCCTTTCCCCGGGGGGAGGGGACTATGGCTACACCTTC | CASSLSPGGGDYGYTF
TRBJ1-1 | - | TRBV2 | - | TGTGCCAGCACGTGGGGGCTGGAGGCTGAAGCTTTCTTT | CASTWGLEAEAFF
TRBJ2-1 | - | TRBV28 | - | TGTGCCAGCAGATCTACTAAATCTCCTCGGGATGAGCAGTTCTTC | CASRSTKSPRDEQFF
TRBJ2-5 | - | TRBV4-3 | - | TGCGCCAGCAGCCAAGATCCCGGGGACCAAGAGACCCAGTACTTC | CASSQDPGDQETQYF
TRBJ1-5 | - | TRBV7-2 | - | TGTGCCAGCAGCTTAGTTGGGCATACAGGGAGTGGTGGCAATCAGCCCCAGCATTTT | CASSLVGHTGSGGNQPQHF
TRBJ2-7 | - | TRBV14 | - | TGTGCCAGCAGCCAAGTTTTAGGGGCCGAGCAGTACTTC | CASSQVLGAEQYF
TRBJ2-3 | - | TRBV9 | - | TGTGCCAGCAGCCCCGGCCAGCGGAGCACAGATACGCAGTATTTT | CASSPGQRSTDTQYF
TRBJ2-7 | once | TRBV5-1 | TRBD2 | TGCGCCAGCAGCAAACTAGCGGGGGGGCCCGACGAGCAGTACTTC | CASSKLAGGPDEQYF
TRBJ2-7 | - | TRBV5-8 | TRBD2 | TGTGCCAGCAGCTTGAGGGCTAGCGGGAGCCTCCCCTACGAGCAGTACTTC | CASSLRASGSLPYEQYF
TRBJ1-1 | - | TRBV7-9 | TRBD1 | TGTGCCAGCAGCTTAGGACAGGGGTTTGAGACTGAAGCTTTCTTT | CASSLGQGFETEAFF
TRBJ1-5 | - | TRBV30 | - | TGTGCCTGGAGTCACCGCGGGCTCTATAGCAATCAGCCCCAGCATTTT | CAWSHRGLYSNQPQHF
TRBJ2-2 | - | TRBV5-1 | - | TGCGCCAGTTATAGGGGGGGGACCAGCACCGGGGAGCTGTTTTTT | CASYRGGTSTGELFF
TRBJ1-4 | - | TRBV28 | TRBD1 | TGTGCCAGCAGTTCTCAATTGGGACAGGGAGGGTTTTTT | CASSSQLGQGGFF
TRBJ1-6 | - | TRBV27 | - | TGTGCCAGCAGTTCCAGAACGACAGGTGGTAATTCACCCCTCCACTTT | CASSSRTTGGNSPLHF
TRBJ2-7 | - | TRBV9 | - | TGTGCCAGCAGCGGAGGGGGACTAAGCTACGAGCAGTACTTC | CASSGGGLSYEQYF
TRBJ1-1 | - | TRBV19 | - | TGTGCCAGTAGTATAGGACAGATAAACATGAACACTGAAGCTTTCTTT | CASSIGQINMNTEAFF
TRBJ1-6 | - | TRBV21-1 | - | TGTGCCAGCAGCTCTAGGGGGTTAGCCTCCTATAATTCACCCCTCCACTTT | CASSSRGLASYNSPLHF
TRBJ1-6 | - | TRBV9 | - | TGTGCCAGCAATCGGGGGGCAGGAGCGTCACCCCTCCACTTT | CASNRGAGASPLHF
TRBJ1-5 | - | TRBV5-1 | - | TGCGCCAGCAGCTTGTTCAGGGAGGATCAGCCCCAGCATTTT | CASSLFREDQPQHF
TRBJ2-4 | - | TRBV7-2 | - | TGTGCCAGCACCCCGGGTGGAACAGCCAAAAACATTCAGTACTTC | CASTPGGTAKNIQYF
TRBJ2-1 | - | TRBV9 | - | TGTGCCAGCAGCACCAGCGGTTCCTCCTACAATGAGCAGTTCTTC | CASSTSGSSYNEQFF
TRBJ2-1 | - | TRBV19 | - | TGTGCCAGTAATTCGGCGGAGAGCTCCTACAATGAGCAGTTCTTC | CASNSAESSYNEQFF
TRBJ2-4 | - | TRBV28 | TRBD1 | TGTGCCAGCAGTTTACCCGCCGGGACAGGTTACCTAGCCAAAAACATTCAGTACTTC | CASSLPAGTGYLAKNIQYF
TRBJ2-7 | - | TRBV21-1 | - | TGTGCCAGCAGCGCCACCCAAAAGGGGACAGGGGCCTACGAGCAGTACTTC | CASSATQKGTGAYEQYF